A selection of T cell receptor beta chains follows, all from one sample in a study of siplizumab effects on memory and regulatory T cells. Assay: immunoSEQ multiplex PCR; the TCRdb copy retains only in-frame clones and omits some. The profile covers some 100,000 clones, with 93% appearing a single time and about 6.7% taken by the ten largest. Sequences were obtained from CD8+ T cells sorted from blood. These receptors came from a human donor in good health. Both conserved end residues are trimmed from each CDR3.

V gene	J gene	CDR3 protein
TRBV14	TRBJ2-1	ASSPPGGYNEQF
TRBV15	TRBJ2-3	ATSTLRGRDTDTQY
TRBV6-6	TRBJ2-7	ASRDRGFAYEQY
TRBV4-1	TRBJ2-1	ASRDTGGTNNEQF
TRBV13	TRBJ2-1	ASSPSSTGTYNEQF
TRBV7-9	TRBJ2-3	ASSLGTGWGTDTQY
TRBV7-9	TRBJ1-4	ASSPGPTANEKLF
TRBV30	TRBJ1-1	AWSPGWGEAF
TRBV9	TRBJ2-1	ASSPGRSGDYNEQF
TRBV15	TRBJ2-5	ATSTTSGGKETQY
TRBV10-2	TRBJ1-5	ASSEGAPWPQH
TRBV7-9	TRBJ2-1	ASSGEVSGDNEQF
TRBV7-9	TRBJ2-3	ASSNWAGASTDTQY
TRBV9	TRBJ2-5	ASSTQGGYQETQY
TRBV12-5	TRBJ2-5	ASGLARPNQETQY
TRBV4-3	TRBJ1-1	ASSQDHGAPNTEAF
TRBV25-1	TRBJ1-2	ASSDLRTGDGYT
TRBV6-6	TRBJ2-7	ASSYSISPPGHEQY
TRBV14	TRBJ1-4	ASSQVVSRDEKLF
TRBV5-4	TRBJ1-2	ASSWGASGYT
TRBV27	TRBJ2-7	ASSLGQGVEQY
TRBV5-6	TRBJ2-7	ASSRRGFPYEQY
TRBV5-8	TRBJ1-1	ASSLGLGAEAF
TRBV5-1	TRBJ1-3	ASREGNSGNTIY
TRBV14	TRBJ2-1	ASSPTLAGSSYNEQF
TRBV7-7	TRBJ2-2	ASSLTSGGKDTGELF
TRBV19	TRBJ1-5	ASSWAASNQPQH
TRBV7-9	TRBJ2-5	ATRTGSSQETQY
TRBV5-4	TRBJ2-1	ASSYPSGGDNEQF
TRBV6-6	TRBJ1-1	ASSYPSVRGQTEAF
TRBV2	TRBJ2-7	ASSEALQKTYEQY
TRBV2	TRBJ2-1	ASSDSRYNEQF
TRBV9	TRBJ2-1	ASSPGSTVWYEQF
TRBV10-1	TRBJ2-5	ASSVLRGWETQY
TRBV5-8	TRBJ2-5	ASSPGQGVETQY